This TCR beta chain appears in the sequencing data of a study of blood T cell repertoires in COVID-19. At the level of the study: COVID-19 samples collected from the United States, Italy and Spain covered acute and convalescent phases. Sources were T cells, B-cell-depleted T cells, or PBMCs; the material itself was cDNA or gDNA.

The germline CDR1 and CDR2 sequences are SNHLY and FYNNEI. The CDR3 runs 13 residues. The junction had 5 bases not matched to a gene; V was cut back by 8 bases and J by 3 bases. Original analysis: It was from reference gene primer amplification that nucleated cell counts were estimated. TCRdb keeps only in-frame clones here, not all; method: immunoSEQ multiplex PCR. D and trimming come from the DNA, and the V and J calls and clone size come from that table. The sample has approximately 200,000 clones, approximately 90% seen once; the top ten hold approximately 1.7%. The TCR was taken from a man in his 70s with acute or convalescent COVID-19. The chain carries TRBV2 and TRBJ1-1, with 8 bases lining up with TRBD1. Material: peripheral blood. The CDR3 DNA sequence: TGTGCCAGCCAGGGACAGGTGGACACTGAAGCTTTCTTT. It codes for CASQGQVDTEAFF.